This T cell receptor (beta chain) emerged from a study of T cell responses to AZD1222 COVID-19 vaccine. Both about-4-week and about-12-week second-dose recipients were combined. Notes on the study in general: Spike-specific TCR breadth and depth went up after people got two AZD1222 doses. Along spike, vaccine-associated CD4 TCRs were found throughout, with dominance at 160-218 and 743-854.

With regard to this clone: Its cognate antigen is unknown. At one of its ends the junction is not consistent with the germline gene, which may arise from a read error.

This CDR3 contains 16 residues. The germline V gene encodes CDR1 WSHSY and CDR2 SAAADI. Only in-frame clones appear in the TCRdb table, and some are missing; sequencing was by immunoSEQ multiplex PCR. The table records over 150,000 clones, around 88% of them present only once. The chain has TRBV10-2 and TRBJ2-3; the D gene is possibly TRBD2 (7 bases). The origin of this receptor is an adult who received the AZD1222 COVID-19 vaccine. This specimen consisted of peripheral blood, obtained 28 days after the second AZD1222 dose. CDR3 sequence: CASSLAAGALTDTQYF. The CDR3 DNA follows: TGCGCCAGCAGCCTGGCGGCGGGGGCCCTCACAGATACACAGTATTTT.